A selection of T cell receptor beta chains follows, all from one sample in a study of cytomegalovirus exposure and HLA in healthy donors. The method was immunoSEQ multiplex PCR; TCRdb's version includes in-frame clones alone and lacks a portion of them. The table includes over 120,000 clones, 75% to 85% detected once. The specimen was PBMCs. These receptors were taken from a woman under 30 in good health and CMV-seropositive. The CDR3 runs from the conserved cysteine through the conserved F or W. D genes are given only for firm matches. A row's size may be missing; if present it is once, few, many or a size class.

cdr3_aa cdr3_nt clone_size d_call j_call v_call cdr3_length
CASAQGVSPLHF TGTGCCAGCGCGCAGGGTGTCTCACCCCTCCACTTT NA NA TRBJ1-6 TRBV7-9 12
CASSPALGGLYGYTF TGTGCCAGCTCACCAGCACTCGGGGGTCTCTATGGCTACACCTTC NA NA TRBJ1-2 TRBV18 15
CASSLQGVHYEQYF TGTGCCAGCAGCTTGCAAGGGGTCCACTACGAGCAGTACTTC NA NA TRBJ2-7 TRBV5-4 14
CASSLGRGMWNTEAFF TGTGCCAGCAGCTTAGGCAGGGGCATGTGGAACACTGAAGCTTTCTTT NA NA TRBJ1-1 TRBV7-2 16
CAAGGDSSYEQYF TGTGCCGCGGGAGGGGACAGCTCCTACGAGCAGTACTTC NA TRBD2 TRBJ2-7 TRBV6-5 13
CASSSLGGQGYGYTF TGTGCCAGCAGTTCCCTAGGGGGACAAGGCTATGGCTACACCTTC NA NA TRBJ1-2 TRBV25-1 15
CASSGSGLRNYGYTF TGTGCCAGCAGTGGGTCCGGTCTTCGTAACTATGGCTACACCTTC NA NA TRBJ1-2 TRBV6-1 15
CASSISSGRSPDTQYF TGTGCCAGTAGTATCTCTTCGGGGAGGTCCCCAGATACGCAGTATTTT NA NA TRBJ2-3 TRBV19 16
CASSQRSTQYF TGCGCCAGCAGCCAACGGAGTACGCAGTATTTT NA NA TRBJ2-3 TRBV4-1 11
CASSPPWTTDPETQYF TGCGCCAGCAGCCCGCCCTGGACAACAGATCCCGAGACCCAGTACTTC NA NA TRBJ2-5 TRBV5-1 16
CASSDDDSYEQYF TGTGCCAGCAGCGACGACGACAGCTACGAGCAGTACTTC NA NA TRBJ2-7 TRBV9 13
CSSSFGRDSQYF TGTTCCAGCAGCTTTGGAAGGGACTCACAGTACTTC NA NA TRBJ2-7 TRBV7-9 12
CASSPSGQGEAFF TGTGCCAGCAGCCCCTCGGGTCAGGGTGAAGCTTTCTTT NA NA TRBJ1-1 TRBV7-9 13
CASSGDRGRNSPLHF TGTGCCAGCAGCGGAGACAGGGGGCGTAATTCACCCCTCCACTTT NA TRBD1 TRBJ1-6 TRBV5-6 15
CASRVTKDTEAFF TGCGCCAGCAGGGTTACTAAGGACACTGAAGCTTTCTTT NA NA TRBJ1-1 TRBV10-1 13
CASSYAGNTEAFF TGTGCCAGCAGTTACGCAGGGAACACTGAAGCTTTCTTT few NA TRBJ1-1 TRBV6-5 13
CSARSGLNYTF TGCAGTGCTAGATCTGGCCTCAACTACACCTTC NA NA TRBJ1-2 TRBV20-1 11
CASSKADTQYF TGTGCCAGCAGCAAAGCGGATACGCAGTATTTT NA NA TRBJ2-3 TRBV5-4 11
CASGGQFTEAFF TGCGCCAGCGGTGGACAGTTCACTGAAGCTTTCTTT NA NA TRBJ1-1 TRBV10-2 12
CASIGGGTDTQYF TGTGCCAGCATAGGGGGTGGCACAGATACGCAGTATTTT NA NA TRBJ2-3 TRBV28 13
CASSAAGQRNTEAFF TGTGCCAGCAGTGCAGCGGGACAGAGAAACACTGAAGCTTTCTTT NA TRBD1 TRBJ1-1 TRBV6-1 15
CASSPGTGGSDTQYF TGTGCCAGCAGCCCCGGGACAGGGGGCTCAGATACGCAGTATTTT NA TRBD1 TRBJ2-3 TRBV7-9 15
CASSVDVRGANTEAFF TGTGCCAGCAGCGTAGACGTCAGGGGGGCGAACACTGAAGCTTTCTTT few TRBD1 TRBJ1-1 TRBV9 16
CASSLLAGEQFF TGTGCCAGCAGTTTATTGGCGGGTGAGCAGTTCTTC few NA TRBJ2-1 TRBV27 12
CASSFSSYEQYF TGTGCCAGCAGCTTCAGCTCCTACGAGCAGTACTTC NA NA TRBJ2-7 TRBV7-8 12
CASSSDTPGQRKGGNSPLHF TGCGCCAGCAGCTCGGATACCCCGGGACAGCGAAAAGGTGGTAATTCACCCCTCCACTTT NA TRBD1 TRBJ1-6 TRBV5-1 20
CASSPPDSYEQYF TGTGCCAGCTCACCCCCGGACAGCTACGAGCAGTACTTC NA NA TRBJ2-7 TRBV18 13
CASSQTDSPQETQYF TGCGCCAGCAGCCAAACGGACAGTCCCCAAGAGACCCAGTACTTC NA NA TRBJ2-5 TRBV4-3 15
CASSLYGGTDTQYF TGCGCCAGCAGCTTGTATGGAGGAACAGATACGCAGTATTTT NA NA TRBJ2-3 TRBV5-1 14
CASSRDSDSGNTIYF TGTGCCAGCAGTCGGGACTCCGACTCTGGAAACACCATATATTTT NA NA TRBJ1-3 TRBV6-5 15
CASSLPGQGLEDTQYF TGTGCCAGCAGCCTCCCAGGACAGGGGTTGGAAGATACGCAGTATTTT NA TRBD1 TRBJ2-3 TRBV5-4 16
CASSTTGALGYTF TGTGCCAGCAGTACCACAGGGGCGCTTGGCTACACCTTC NA TRBD1 TRBJ1-2 TRBV6-1 13
CASSQAGVDTSGANVLTF TGCGCCAGCAGCCAAGCGGGGGTAGACACCTCTGGGGCCAACGTCCTGACTTTC NA NA TRBJ2-6 TRBV4-3 18
CASRRQGPRVLRIPGELFF TGTGCCAGCAGACGACAGGGCCCCCGAGTTCTTAGGATTCCCGGGGAGCTGTTTTTT NA TRBD1 TRBJ2-2 TRBV7-9 19
CASSPQSGGNVYTF TGCGCCAGCAGCCCCCAGTCAGGGGGTAATGTCTACACCTTC NA TRBD1 TRBJ1-2 TRBV4-1 14
CASSRTGPDTQYF TGTGCCAGTTCCCGGACAGGCCCAGATACGCAGTATTTT NA TRBD1 TRBJ2-3 TRBV19 13
CASSLGAQETQYF TGTGCCAGCAGCTTGGGGGCACAGGAGACCCAGTACTTC NA NA TRBJ2-5 TRBV11-2 13
CASSLGGVYEQYF TGTGCCAGCAGCTTGGGGGGTGTCTACGAGCAGTACTTC many NA TRBJ2-7 TRBV11-2 13
CASSLSALAGDTDTQYF TGTGCCAGCAGTTTATCGGCACTAGCGGGGGACACAGATACGCAGTATTTT few TRBD2 TRBJ2-3 TRBV28 17
CASSLRQGSTEAFF TGTGCCAGCAGCTTAAGGCAGGGCAGCACTGAAGCTTTCTTT NA NA TRBJ1-1 TRBV7-9 14
CASSPQAQGAGELFF TGCGCCAGCAGCCCACAAGCTCAGGGGGCCGGGGAGCTGTTTTTT NA TRBD1 TRBJ2-2 TRBV4-3 15
CASRLAEWGVQYF TGTGCCAGCCGACTTGCGGAGTGGGGAGTGCAGTACTTC once NA TRBJ2-7 TRBV28 13
CACDGQGTDTQYF TGTGCCTGCGATGGACAGGGGACAGATACGCAGTATTTT NA TRBD1 TRBJ2-3 TRBV30 13
CASSHPRRTDTQYF TGTGCCAGCAGCCACCCCCGTCGCACAGATACGCAGTATTTT NA NA TRBJ2-3 TRBV14 14
CASSPFERSLNEKLFF TGTGCCAGCAGCCCCTTTGAAAGGAGCCTAAATGAAAAACTGTTTTTT once NA TRBJ1-4 TRBV7-2 16
CASSLAVEGYSPLHF TGTGCCAGCAGCTTAGCGGTTGAGGGCTATTCACCCCTCCACTTT NA NA TRBJ1-6 TRBV11-2 15
CASSLVQGNYGYTF TGTGCCAGCAGCTTAGTGCAGGGCAACTATGGCTACACCTTC NA NA TRBJ1-2 TRBV7-2 14
CASSIGQGPSSPLHF TGTGCCAGCAGCATCGGACAGGGGCCCAGTTCACCCCTCCACTTT NA NA TRBJ1-6 TRBV21-1 15
CASSQFGGPDEKLFF TGCGCCAGCAGCCAATTCGGGGGGCCGGATGAAAAACTGTTTTTT NA NA TRBJ1-4 TRBV4-1 15
CASRGLAGAYEQYF TGTGCCAGCAGGGGACTAGCGGGGGCGTACGAGCAGTACTTC NA TRBD2 TRBJ2-7 TRBV2 14
CSVDGGWTEAFF TGCAGCGTTGACGGGGGTTGGACTGAAGCTTTCTTT NA NA TRBJ1-1 TRBV29-1 12
CASQIGKGTEAFF TGTGCTAGTCAAATAGGGAAGGGGACTGAAGCTTTCTTT NA NA TRBJ1-1 TRBV12-5 13
CASSALPGRPDSLF TGTGCCAGCAGTGCGCTCCCAGGGCGCCCCGACTCCCTTTTT NA NA TRBJ2-3 TRBV6-1 14